These 19 T cell receptor beta chains share one sample of origin, sequenced in a study of beta chain features in type 1 diabetes. Expressed TCRB transcripts got sequenced, as all isolated RNA was reverse transcribed. Clones were sequenced by immunoSEQ multiplex PCR, and TCRdb holds only the in-frame ones, with some missing. The sample includes about 240,000 clones, 27% of them seen just once. The material sequenced was central memory CD4+ T cells from blood. The receptor set was obtained from a man under 40 in good health.

The chain uses TRBV10-3 and TRBJ2-1; possible D gene TRBD1, 5 bases. V lost 3 bases to trimming and J lost 4 bases, with 7 bases between them. The germline CDR1 and CDR2 sequences are ENHRY and SYGVKD. The CDR3 sequence is 13 residues long. CDR3 bases: TGTGCCATCAGTGAAGGGGTATACAATGAGCAGTTCTTC. Protein: CAISEGVYNEQFF.

This clone showed up just a few times. The chain combines TRBV14 with TRBJ2-1; a weak D match, TRBD1 (5 bases). This CDR3 is built from 16 residues. Looked up from germline, CDR1 is SGHDN and CDR2 is FVKESK. Trimming pared 4 bases from V and 7 bases from J, leaving 20 bases between. CDR3 in amino acids: CASSRAWGPGDNEQFF. The CDR3 nucleotides read TGTGCCAGCAGCCGGGCCTGGGGCCCTGGGGATAATGAGCAGTTCTTC.

Remarks on this clone: The same CDR3 also results from other DNA sequences found in this sample. The chain combines TRBV11-2 with TRBJ2-5; D gene unclear. Trimming took off 3 bases at V and 4 bases at J, with 9 bases between the two ends. CDR1 is SGHAT, CDR2 FQNNGV, per germline. The length of the CDR3 is 13 residues. The CDR3 spells CASSFGHGETQYF. DNA of the CDR3: TGTGCCAGCAGCTTTGGCCACGGAGAGACCCAGTACTTC.

The chain has TRBV7-6 and TRBJ1-1; D possibly corresponds to TRBD1 (5 bases). Germline lookup yields CDR1 SGHVS and CDR2 FNYEAQ. The CDR3 is 15 amino acids. V was shortened by 1 base and J by 4 bases, with 13 bases between the two germline ends. CDR3 sequence (DNA): TGTGCCAGCAGCTTAGAGGCAGGGAGGCGCACTGAAGCTTTCTTT. Translation: CASSLEAGRRTEAFF.

This chain uses TRBV27 with TRBJ2-5; no clear D. Germline V lookup: CDR1 MNHEY, CDR2 SMNVEV (reference sequence). The germline V and J ends were trimmed by 3 bases and 7 bases, with 6 bases remaining between them. CDR3 length: 11 amino acids. The CDR3 here is CASSFMGTQYF. The DNA of the CDR3 is TGTGCCAGCAGTTTTATGGGGACCCAGTACTTC.

There are a few counts of this clone. The V gene is TRBV29-1, the J gene TRBJ2-5; D is unclear. V was trimmed by 7 bases and J by 4 bases, leaving 10 bases between them. The CDR3 contains 11 residues. Germline V gene lookup returns CDR1 SQVTM and CDR2 ANQGSEA. CDR3 amino acids: CSAPVGETQYF. For the CDR3, the DNA is TGCAGCGCCCCCGTGGGAGAGACCCAGTACTTC.

The CDR3 DNA follows: TGTGCCACCAGCAGAGATCGAGGGAACTACGAGCAGTACTTC. It is translated as CATSRDRGNYEQYF. The chain recombines TRBV15 with TRBJ2-7, with D perhaps matching TRBD2 (5 bases). Germline values: CDR1 LNHNV, CDR2 YYDKDF (reference sequence). V dropped 0 bases and J dropped 3 bases, with 9 bases sitting between them. The CDR3 extends over 14 amino acids.

This clone showed up many times. The CDR3 DNA reads TGTGCCAGCAGGCCAATGCTACGAAATGAAAAACTGTTTTTT. It specifies CASRPMLRNEKLFF. V is TRBV6-5 and J is TRBJ1-4; D ambiguous. V was pared by 6 bases and J by 5 bases, with 13 bases between. This CDR3 comprises 14 residues. Germline V gene data show CDR1 as MNHEY and CDR2 as SVGAGI.

The table lists this clone with many counts. This chain links TRBV7-2 with TRBJ2-3; unclear D gene. V was pared by 1 base and J by 0 bases, with 8 bases between. Germline V gene data show CDR1 as SGHTA and CDR2 as FQGNSA. The CDR3 extends over 15 amino acids. DNA for the CDR3: TGTGCCAGCAGCTTAGGCCTACCGAGCACAGATACGCAGTATTTT. Protein: CASSLGLPSTDTQYF.

In its sample, this clone was seen a few times. The genes are TRBV4-3 and TRBJ2-1; the D gene is possibly TRBD2 (5 bases). V dropped 0 bases and J dropped 0 bases, with 12 bases sitting between them. The V gene's germline CDR1 is LGHNA and CDR2 YSLEER. This CDR3 is built from 17 residues. The CDR3 protein is CASSQDRGSSSYNEQFF. The CDR3 DNA follows: TGCGCCAGCAGCCAAGATCGGGGTTCGAGCTCCTACAATGAGCAGTTCTTC.

This clone was detected ten times or more. V and J are TRBV13 and TRBJ1-4, with unresolved D. The CDR3 totals 13 residues. Trimming shortened V by 3 bases and J by 8 bases, and 10 bases separated the two germline ends. The germline V gene has CDR1 PRHDT and CDR2 FYEKMQ (reference sequence). The CDR3 coding sequence is TGTGCCAGCAGCTTTCGTGCTCAGGAAAAACTGTTTTTT. Translation: CASSFRAQEKLFF. The full variable domain, in which reference TRBV13 and TRBJ1-4 provide the parts outside the CDR3, is AAGVIQSPRHLIKEKRETATLKCYPIPRHDTVYWYQQGPGQDPQFLISFYEKMQSDKGSIPDRFSAQQFSDYHSELNMSSLELGDSALYFCASSFRAQEKLFFGSGTQLSVL.

This clone was counted a few times. V and J are TRBV29-1 and TRBJ2-7, with D possibly TRBD1 on 7 matching bases. Germline V gives CDR1 SQVTM, CDR2 ANQGSEA. Trimming removed 5 bases from V and 7 bases from J, with 21 bases in between. The CDR3 has 14 amino acids. The CDR3 sequence is CSVITTGRMWEQYF. The CDR3 nucleotides read TGCAGCGTTATTACGACAGGGAGGATGTGGGAGCAGTACTTC.

The rearrangement links TRBV7-8 to TRBJ2-7; no clear D gene. V was pared by 8 bases and J by 3 bases, with 11 bases between. The CDR3 runs 12 residues. The germline V gene encodes CDR1 SGHVS and CDR2 FQNEAQ. The CDR3 DNA reads TGTGCCAGCGGTCCCGGCTACTACGAGCAGTACTTC. Amino acids: CASGPGYYEQYF. Full variable domain (missing parts from reference TRBV7-8 and TRBJ2-7): GAGVSQSPRYKVAKRGQDVALRCDPISGHVSLFWYQQALGQGPEFLTYFQNEAQLDKSGLPSDRFFAERPEGSVSTLKIQRTQQEDSAVYLCASGPGYYEQYFGPGTRLTVT.

By sample fraction, this clone is medium-sized. The chain carries TRBV7-2 and TRBJ2-5; D gene unclear. The germline V and J ends were trimmed by 2 bases and 1 base, with 8 bases remaining between them. This CDR3 contains 14 residues. CDR1 SGHTA and CDR2 FQGNSA come from the germline V gene. The CDR3 is CASSLSPTQETQYF. The CDR3 DNA is TGTGCCAGCAGCTTAAGTCCTACCCAAGAGACCCAGTACTTC.

As to this clone: The junction differs from germline at one of its ends, possibly a read error. The V call is TRBV4-3, the J call TRBJ2-7; 9 nucleotides agree with TRBD1. This CDR3 has 16 residues. The germline V gene has CDR1 LGHNA and CDR2 YSLEER. The CDR3 DNA reads TGCGCTAGCAGCCAAGAAGGGACAGGGCTGTCCTACGAGCAGTACTTC. It yields the protein CASSQEGTGLSYEQYF.

The chain couples TRBV18 to TRBJ2-7; the D gene is possibly TRBD1 (6 bases). The length of the CDR3 is 15 residues. CDR1 is KGHSH and CDR2 is LQKENI in the germline V gene. Between the trimmed V and J ends, which lost 0 bases and 2 bases, there was a span of 11 bases. As DNA, the CDR3 is TGTGCCAGCTCACCACCCCGGCAGGGGACCTACGAGCAGTACTTC. Amino acid sequence: CASSPPRQGTYEQYF.

The chain links TRBV2 to TRBJ1-5; TRBD1 might be the D (6 bases). The CDR3 is made up of 13 amino acids. Trimming shortened V by 6 bases and J by 5 bases, and 11 bases separated the two germline ends. Germline-derived CDR1 and CDR2 are SNHLY and FYNNEI. DNA for the CDR3: TGTGCCAGCAGCGGTGACAGGTATCAGCCCCAGCATTTT. Translating it yields CASSGDRYQPQHF.

This chain joins TRBV7-2 and TRBJ2-1; D gene unclear. The CDR3 is made up of 15 amino acids. Germline values: CDR1 SGHTA, CDR2 FQGNSA. V lost 5 bases to trimming and J lost 0 bases, with 11 bases between them. The CDR3 DNA reads as TGTGCCAGCAGCGTGCGGTGGGCCTCCTACAATGAGCAGTTCTTC. Encoded protein: CASSVRWASYNEQFF.

This clone was seen more than once but under ten times. The chain uses TRBV19 and TRBJ1-5; D may be TRBD1 (6 bases). The CDR3 loop spans 16 amino acids. V was pared by 3 bases and J by 2 bases, with 14 bases between. Germline values: CDR1 LNHDA, CDR2 SQIVND (reference sequence). The CDR3 protein is CASSMPPGAGNQPQHF. DNA for the CDR3: TGTGCCAGTAGTATGCCCCCGGGGGCCGGCAATCAGCCCCAGCATTTT.